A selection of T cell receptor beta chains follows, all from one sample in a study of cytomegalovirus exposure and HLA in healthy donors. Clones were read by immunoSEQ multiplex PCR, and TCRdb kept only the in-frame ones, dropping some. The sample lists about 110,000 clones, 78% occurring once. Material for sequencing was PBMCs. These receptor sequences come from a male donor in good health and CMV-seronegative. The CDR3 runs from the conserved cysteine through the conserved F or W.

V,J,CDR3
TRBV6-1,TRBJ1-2,CASYGGEGLYGYTF
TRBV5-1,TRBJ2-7,CASSISTGEPYEQYF
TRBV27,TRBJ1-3,CASRAGQLGNTIYF
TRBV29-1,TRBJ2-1,CSGVASNEQFF
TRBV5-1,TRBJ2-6,CASRDSSGANVLTF
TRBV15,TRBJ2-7,CATSRRDRGSHEQYF
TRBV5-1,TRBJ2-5,CASSGDPGAQETQYF
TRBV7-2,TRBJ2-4,CASSSLERDRNIQYF
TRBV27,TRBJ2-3,CASSLWDRSDTQYF
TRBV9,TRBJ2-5,CASSVGQGQETQYF
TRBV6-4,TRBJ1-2,CASSRTGTGNYGYTF
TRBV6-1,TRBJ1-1,CASSVTGEATEAFF
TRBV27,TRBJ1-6,CASYTGDSPLHF
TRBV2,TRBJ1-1,CASSGWGAGNTEAFF
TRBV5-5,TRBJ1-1,CASSVPGGTEAFF
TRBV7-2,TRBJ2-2,CASSLLAGAAGELFF
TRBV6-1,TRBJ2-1,CASILRDGSYNEQFF
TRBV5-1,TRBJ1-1,CASRPRTANTEAFF
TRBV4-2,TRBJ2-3,CASSSQGTTTDTQYF
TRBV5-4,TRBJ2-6,CASSVGTSGRTGANVLTF
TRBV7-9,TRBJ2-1,CASSASSYNEQFF
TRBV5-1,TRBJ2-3,CASSLNIVPDTQYF
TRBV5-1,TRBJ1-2,CASSLPQVVEDGYTF